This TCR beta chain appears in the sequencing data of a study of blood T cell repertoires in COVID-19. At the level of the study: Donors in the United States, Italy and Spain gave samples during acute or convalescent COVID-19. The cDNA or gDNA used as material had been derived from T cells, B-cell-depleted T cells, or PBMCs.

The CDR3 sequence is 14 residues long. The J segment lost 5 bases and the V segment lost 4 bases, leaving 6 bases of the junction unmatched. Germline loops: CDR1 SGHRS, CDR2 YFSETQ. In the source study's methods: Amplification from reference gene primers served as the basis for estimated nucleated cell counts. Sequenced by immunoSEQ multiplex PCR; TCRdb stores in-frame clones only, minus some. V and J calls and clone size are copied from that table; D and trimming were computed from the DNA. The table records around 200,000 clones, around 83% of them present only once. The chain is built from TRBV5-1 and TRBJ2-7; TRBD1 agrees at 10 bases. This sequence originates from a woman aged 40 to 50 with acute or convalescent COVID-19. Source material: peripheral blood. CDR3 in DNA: TGCGCCAGCAGCCGACAGGGGGCAGACAACGAGCAGTACTTC. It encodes CASSRQGADNEQYF.